This is a list of T cell receptor beta chains from one sample in a study of blood T cell repertoires in COVID-19. Profiling relied on immunoSEQ multiplex PCR, and the TCRdb table lists in-frame clones only, not all of them. The sample carries roughly 260,000 clones, about 93% recorded once. The sample was PBMCs or T cells enriched from blood (not recorded which). These receptors were obtained from a woman in her late teens or twenties who had recovered from COVID-19. Both conserved end residues are part of each CDR3. The order of the fields is CDR3 protein, CDR3 DNA, clone size, V gene, D gene, J gene. D genes are given only for firm matches. Some rows have no size entry. The others give once, few or many, or a class for an expanded clone.

CDR3aa: CASSIDGGYVKTEAFF
CDR3nt: TGTGCCAGTAGTATAGATGGAGGGTACGTGAAAACTGAAGCTTTCTTT
abundance: .
v_gene: TRBV19
d_gene: .
j_gene: TRBJ1-1

CDR3aa: CASRRQAQANYGYTF
CDR3nt: TGTGCCAGCAGGCGACAGGCGCAAGCTAACTATGGCTACACCTTC
abundance: .
v_gene: TRBV2
d_gene: .
j_gene: TRBJ1-2

CDR3aa: CASSPGQGGTGELFF
CDR3nt: TGTGCCAGCAGCCCCGGACAGGGGGGCACCGGGGAGCTGTTTTTT
abundance: .
v_gene: TRBV11-3
d_gene: TRBD1
j_gene: TRBJ2-2

CDR3aa: CASSSGVGYGYTF
CDR3nt: TGTGCCAGCAGCTCCGGGGTGGGCTATGGCTACACCTTC
abundance: .
v_gene: TRBV5-5
d_gene: .
j_gene: TRBJ1-2

CDR3aa: CASARTGSYGYTF
CDR3nt: TGTGCTAGTGCTCGGACAGGCTCCTATGGCTACACCTTC
abundance: once
v_gene: TRBV12-5
d_gene: TRBD1
j_gene: TRBJ1-2

CDR3aa: CASSDRGGGYTF
CDR3nt: TGTGCCAGCAGTGACAGGGGTGGTGGCTACACCTTC
abundance: .
v_gene: TRBV2
d_gene: .
j_gene: TRBJ1-2

CDR3aa: CASSLRGTSGYNEQFF
CDR3nt: TGTGCCAGCAGCTTAAGGGGGACTAGCGGATACAATGAGCAGTTCTTC
abundance: .
v_gene: TRBV7-9
d_gene: TRBD2
j_gene: TRBJ2-1

CDR3aa: CASSRRTRGSTDTQYF
CDR3nt: TGTGCCAGCAGCAGAAGGACCCGGGGGAGCACAGATACGCAGTATTTT
abundance: .
v_gene: TRBV7-9
d_gene: .
j_gene: TRBJ2-3

CDR3aa: CASSERRGGPEESTGELFF
CDR3nt: TGCGCCAGCAGTGAGCGGCGGGGGGGCCCCGAAGAGTCCACCGGGGAGCTGTTTTTT
abundance: .
v_gene: TRBV10-1
d_gene: TRBD2
j_gene: TRBJ2-2

CDR3aa: CASSQSPGGQKVNTIYF
CDR3nt: TGCGCCAGCAGTCAATCGCCCGGCGGACAGAAGGTGAACACCATATATTTT
abundance: .
v_gene: TRBV23-1
d_gene: .
j_gene: TRBJ1-3

CDR3aa: CASSTSGGHNEQFF
CDR3nt: TGTGCCAGCAGCACGAGCGGGGGGCACAATGAGCAGTTCTTC
abundance: .
v_gene: TRBV3-1/TRBV3-2
d_gene: TRBD2
j_gene: TRBJ2-1

CDR3aa: CASSFRGSNYGYTF
CDR3nt: TGTGCCAGCAGCTTCAGGGGGAGCAACTATGGCTACACCTTC
abundance: .
v_gene: TRBV6-2/TRBV6-3
d_gene: TRBD1
j_gene: TRBJ1-2

CDR3aa: CASSSGGQNPYMNTEAFF
CDR3nt: TGCGCCAGCAGCTCCGGGGGACAGAACCCTTACATGAACACTGAAGCTTTCTTT
abundance: .
v_gene: TRBV5-1
d_gene: TRBD1
j_gene: TRBJ1-1

CDR3aa: CSVDLLITYGYTF
CDR3nt: TGCAGCGTTGACCTACTGATTACCTATGGCTACACCTTC
abundance: .
v_gene: TRBV29-1
d_gene: .
j_gene: TRBJ1-2

CDR3aa: CASSPGTLSSGANVLTF
CDR3nt: TGTGCCAGCAGCCCCGGGACACTTTCCTCTGGGGCCAACGTCCTGACTTTC
abundance: few
v_gene: TRBV7-3
d_gene: .
j_gene: TRBJ2-6

CDR3aa: CASNVGQPNEKLFF
CDR3nt: TGTGCCAGCAACGTGGGACAGCCGAATGAAAAACTGTTTTTT
abundance: .
v_gene: TRBV5-6
d_gene: TRBD1
j_gene: TRBJ1-4

CDR3aa: CATSDFGTGRNEQFF
CDR3nt: TGTGCCACCAGTGATTTCGGGACAGGACGGAATGAGCAGTTCTTC
abundance: .
v_gene: TRBV24-1
d_gene: TRBD1
j_gene: TRBJ2-1

CDR3aa: CASRQSGLAGPIGELFF
CDR3nt: TGTGCCAGCAGGCAATCGGGACTAGCGGGACCGATCGGGGAGCTGTTTTTT
abundance: .
v_gene: TRBV4-2
d_gene: TRBD2
j_gene: TRBJ2-2

CDR3aa: CASSVGGNSPLHF
CDR3nt: TGTGCCAGCAGCGTAGGCGGGAATTCACCCCTCCACTTT
abundance: .
v_gene: TRBV9
d_gene: .
j_gene: TRBJ1-6

CDR3aa: CASSFRSGETQYF
CDR3nt: TGTGCCAGCAGTTTCCGTAGTGGAGAGACCCAGTACTTC
abundance: .
v_gene: TRBV28
d_gene: .
j_gene: TRBJ2-5

CDR3aa: CASSVMTEANTEAFF
CDR3nt: TGTGCCAGCAGCGTCATGACAGAGGCCAACACTGAAGCTTTCTTT
abundance: .
v_gene: TRBV9
d_gene: .
j_gene: TRBJ1-1

CDR3aa: CASSIPGQGPGGGELFF
CDR3nt: TGTGCCAGCAGCATCCCGGGACAGGGGCCCGGTGGCGGGGAGCTGTTTTTT
abundance: .
v_gene: TRBV5-5
d_gene: TRBD1
j_gene: TRBJ2-2

CDR3aa: CASSPGTKAGTEAFF
CDR3nt: TGTGCCAGCAGCCCTGGGACAAAGGCGGGTACTGAAGCTTTCTTT
abundance: few
v_gene: TRBV27
d_gene: .
j_gene: TRBJ1-1

CDR3aa: CASSGTSGRFGANVLTF
CDR3nt: TGCGCCAGCAGTGGGACTAGCGGGAGATTTGGGGCCAACGTCCTGACTTTC
abundance: .
v_gene: TRBV10-2
d_gene: TRBD2
j_gene: TRBJ2-6

CDR3aa: CASSLGANPGELFF
CDR3nt: TGTGCCAGCAGTTTGGGGGCGAACCCCGGGGAGCTGTTTTTT
abundance: .
v_gene: TRBV27
d_gene: .
j_gene: TRBJ2-2

CDR3aa: CASSPEGQGNEQFF
CDR3nt: TGTGCCAGCAGCCCGGAGGGGCAGGGCAATGAGCAGTTCTTC
abundance: .
v_gene: TRBV2
d_gene: .
j_gene: TRBJ2-1

CDR3aa: CASSSNWETGGREAFF
CDR3nt: TGTGCCAGCAGTTCAAATTGGGAGACAGGGGGGCGAGAAGCTTTCTTT
abundance: once
v_gene: TRBV28
d_gene: TRBD1
j_gene: TRBJ1-1

CDR3aa: CASSEPGYGYTF
CDR3nt: TGTGCCAGCAGTGAGCCCGGCTATGGCTACACCTTC
abundance: .
v_gene: TRBV25-1
d_gene: .
j_gene: TRBJ1-2

CDR3aa: CASSEDRMSDTQYF
CDR3nt: TGTGCCAGCAGTGAGGACAGAATGTCAGATACGCAGTATTTT
abundance: .
v_gene: TRBV25-1
d_gene: .
j_gene: TRBJ2-3

CDR3aa: CASRPTMSSYNEQFF
CDR3nt: TGTGCCAGCAGGCCGACAATGAGCTCCTACAATGAGCAGTTCTTC
abundance: .
v_gene: TRBV6-4
d_gene: .
j_gene: TRBJ2-1

CDR3aa: CASSWTGISNQPQHF
CDR3nt: TGTGCCAGCAGCTGGACAGGGATTAGCAATCAGCCCCAGCATTTT
abundance: .
v_gene: TRBV6-1
d_gene: TRBD1
j_gene: TRBJ1-5

CDR3aa: CASSLEAVSSYNEQFF
CDR3nt: TGCGCCAGCAGCTTGGAAGCGGTGAGCTCCTACAATGAGCAGTTCTTC
abundance: .
v_gene: TRBV5-1
d_gene: .
j_gene: TRBJ2-1